Each of the 17 T cell receptor beta chains below was sequenced from the same sample in a study of post-analysis software for immune sequencing data. Whole-study results and caveats: A handful of TRBV segments appeared more often in patients than in controls, and TRBV5-6, TRBV5-1 and TRBV20-1 were among these.

No antigen is known for these receptors. TCR beta cDNA libraries included unique molecular identifiers. TCRdb ran MiXCR on the PCR reads and lists one entry per CDR3 protein. Of approximately 570,000 distinct CDR3 sequences in the sample, about 40% were seen once. Sequencing was carried out using blood. The origin of the receptors is a girl between 5 and 17 years old with multiple sclerosis.

The V gene is TRBV5-6, the J gene TRBJ1-2; 10 bases match TRBD1. CDR3 length equals 14 residues. Germline CDR1 reads SGHDT; CDR2 reads YYEEEE. V gave up 4 bases and J gave up 5 bases; unmatched junction bases: 5. The CDR3 DNA reads as TGTGCCAGCAGCCCTGTGGGACAGGGGTATGGCTACACCTTC. Translated: CASSPVGQGYGYTF.

The V gene is TRBV21-1, the J gene TRBJ1-1; the D segment call TRBD1 is taken from the table without a DNA check. TRBV21-1 constitutes a pseudogene. The CDR3 covers 16 residues. The CDR3 coding sequence is TGTGCCAGCAGCGCCCCTGAGGGGGCTGGGAACACTGAAGCTTTCTTT. Amino acid sequence: CASSAPEGAGNTEAFF.

This chain joins TRBV29-1 and TRBJ2-5, with 11 bases matching TRBD2. The end of the DNA is better explained by TRBJ2-7, so the J call may be wrong. The CDR3 runs 12 residues. Germline CDR1 is SQVTM and CDR2 is ANQGSEA. The CDR3 DNA is TGCAGCGTGGGACTAGCGGCCTACGAGCAGTACTTC. Translation: CSVGLAAYEQYF.

The chain couples TRBV29-1 to TRBJ2-2, with D unclear. Germline V lookup: CDR1 SQVTM, CDR2 ANQGSEA. V lost 2 bases and J 3 bases, leaving 4 bases between the germline ends. CDR3 length: 12 amino acids. The CDR3 spells CSVETDTGELFF. The CDR3 DNA sequence: TGCAGCGTTGAAACCGACACCGGGGAGCTGTTTTTT.

J is TRBJ1-3 and V is TRBV5-1; no reliable D call. CDR3 size: 13 residues. Germline loops: CDR1 SGHRS, CDR2 YFSETQ. Trimming stripped 4 bases from V and 2 bases from J, with 7 bases between. The CDR3 coding sequence is TGCGCCAGCAGCCGGGGAGCTGGAAACACCATATATTTT. It codes for CASSRGAGNTIYF.

The rearrangement links TRBV12-3 or TRBV12-4 to TRBJ2-1; TRBD2 matches 7 bases. The CDR3 runs 15 residues. V dropped 5 bases and J dropped 4; count of bases not matched to a gene: 8. DNA of the CDR3: TGTGCCAGCAGTGTGGGCGGGAGAATATACAATGAGCAGTTCTTC. Translation gives CASSVGGRIYNEQFF.

Regarding this clonotype: A junction boundary mismatches the germline segment, possibly from a read error. The J gene is TRBJ2-3, the V gene TRBV15; 8 bases agree with TRBD1. CDR1 LNHNV and CDR2 YYDKDF come from the germline V gene (reference sequence). The CDR3 covers 17 residues. CDR3 sequence (DNA): TGTGCCACCAGCAGTAGGACCGGACAGGGAAGGACAGGTACGCAGTATTTT. Its protein is CATSSRTGQGRTGTQYF.

This rearrangement joins TRBV7-2 to TRBJ2-1; TRBD2 aligns across 10 bases. Germline V gene sequence: CDR1 SGHTA, CDR2 FQGNSA. The CDR3 sequence is 16 residues long. J was trimmed by 1 base and V by 6 bases; bases with no gene match: 6. The CDR3 loop reads CASRNLLAGSYNEQFF. The CDR3 DNA sequence: TGTGCCAGCAGAAACCTACTAGCGGGGTCCTACAATGAGCAGTTCTTC. Using reference TRBV7-2 and TRBJ2-1 for the parts outside the CDR3, the full variable domain is GAGVSQSPSNKVTEKGKDVELRCDPISGHTALYWYRQSLGQGLEFLIYFQGNSAPDKSGLPSDRFSAERTGGSVSTLTIQRTQQEDSAVYLCASRNLLAGSYNEQFFGPGTRLTVL.

Details on this clonotype: Because the CDR3 is missing its conserved closing phenylalanine or tryptophan, this is likely a read error. This chain links TRBV12-3 or TRBV12-4 with TRBJ1-5; no reliable D call. V gave up 8 bases and J gave up 6 bases, with 17 bases separating them. This CDR3 comprises 14 residues. This chain's CDR3 is CASSQWGNGQPQHV. CDR3 DNA: TGTGCCAGCTCACAATGGGGTAACGGTCAGCCCCAGCATGTT.

CDR3: CSAREPRGQLNTEAFF. The CDR3 DNA reads TGCAGTGCTAGGGAGCCCCGGGGACAGCTGAACACTGAAGCTTTCTTT. The chain links TRBV20-1 to TRBJ1-1; TRBD1 aligns across 7 bases. CDR1 and CDR2 (germline): DFQATT, SNEGSKA (reference sequence). After removal of 3 bases from V and 0 bases from J, the junction contained 10 bases not matched to a gene. CDR3 size: 16 residues.

The CDR3 protein is CASRPTGGNEKLFF. The CDR3 nucleotides are TGTGCCAGCAGACCGACAGGCGGTAATGAAAAACTGTTTTTT. This rearrangement joins TRBV12-3 or TRBV12-4 to TRBJ1-4; the D gene is possibly TRBD1 (6 bases). This CDR3 has 14 amino acids. V lost 6 bases and J lost 4, with 12 bases in between.

CDR3 loop: CSAEEPGPSNQPQHF. The CDR3 DNA sequence: TGCAGTGCTGAAGAACCGGGGCCCAGCAATCAGCCCCAGCATTTT. This sequence joins TRBV20-1 and TRBJ1-5; weak D call: TRBD1 (5 bases). This CDR3 has 15 amino acids. V gave up 5 bases and J gave up 1 base, with 15 bases separating them. Per the germline V gene, CDR1 is DFQATT and CDR2 is SNEGSKA (reference sequence).

J is TRBJ2-6 and V is TRBV30; D not certain. The CDR3 sequence is 13 residues long. V was cut by 0 bases and J by 1 base, with 1 base left in between. Germline V lookup: CDR1 GTSNPN, CDR2 SVGIG (reference sequence). The DNA for the CDR3 is TGTGCCTGGAGTGTATCTGGGGCCAACGTCCTGACTTTC. It encodes CAWSVSGANVLTF.

V and J are TRBV7-8 and TRBJ2-4; TRBD2 matches 8 bases. The DNA matches TRBJ2-7 better at its end, which makes the J call doubtful. This CDR3 spans 14 amino acids. CDR1 is SGHVS, CDR2 FQNEAQ, per germline. The CDR3 loop reads CASTRLAGPYEQYF. The CDR3, as DNA: TGTGCCAGCACCCGGCTAGCGGGTCCCTACGAGCAGTACTTC.

This chain connects TRBV9 to TRBJ2-1; D may be TRBD1 (6 bases). The CDR3 spans 16 residues. Germline V gene lookup returns CDR1 SGDLS and CDR2 YYNGEE. Deletions cut 3 bases from V and 3 bases from J, with 16 bases between. CDR3 sequence reads: CASSGGGGVGYNEQFF. The CDR3 nucleotides read TGTGCCAGCAGCGGAGGGGGTGGGGTGGGCTACAATGAGCAGTTCTTC.

This rearrangement joins TRBV7-9 to TRBJ2-3; D ambiguous. This CDR3 region has 14 residues. V dropped 5 bases and J dropped 3 bases, with 12 bases sitting between them. The germline gives CDR1 SEHNR, CDR2 FQNEAQ (reference sequence). CDR3 DNA: TGTGCCAGCAGCCCCGACGGGTGGACAGATACGCAGTATTTT. As protein: CASSPDGWTDTQYF.

This clonotype was observed a few times. V usage is TRBV12-3 or TRBV12-4 and J usage is TRBJ2-7; 10 nucleotides agree with TRBD2. The trim removed 4 bases at V and 2 bases at J, leaving 2 bases unmatched. The CDR3 length is 14 residues. The CDR3 loop reads CASSSLAGAYEQYF. CDR3 coding DNA: TGTGCCAGCAGTTCCCTAGCGGGAGCCTACGAGCAGTACTTC.